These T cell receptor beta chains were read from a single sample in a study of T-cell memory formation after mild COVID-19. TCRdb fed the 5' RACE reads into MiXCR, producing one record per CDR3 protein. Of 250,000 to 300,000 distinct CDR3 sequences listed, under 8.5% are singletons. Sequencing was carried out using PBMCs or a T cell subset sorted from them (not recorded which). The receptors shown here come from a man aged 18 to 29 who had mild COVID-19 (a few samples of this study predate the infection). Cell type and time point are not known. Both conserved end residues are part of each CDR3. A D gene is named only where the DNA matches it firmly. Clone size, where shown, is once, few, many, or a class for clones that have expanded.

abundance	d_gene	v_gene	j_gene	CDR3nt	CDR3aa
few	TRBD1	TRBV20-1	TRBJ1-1	TGCAGTGCTAGAGACGACAGGGCCATCACTGAAGCTTTCTTT	CSARDDRAITEAFF
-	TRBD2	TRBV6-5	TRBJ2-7	TGTGCCAGCAGAAGACTGACTAGCGAGTATGCCCAGCAGTACTTC	CASRRLTSEYAQQYF
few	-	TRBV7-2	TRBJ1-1	TGTGCCAGCAGGCTGAACGTAGGGACTGAAGCTTTCTTT	CASRLNVGTEAFF
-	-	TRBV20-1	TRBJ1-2	TGCAGTGTCGCCCTTATCCGGGGTAGTGGCTACACCTTC	CSVALIRGSGYTF
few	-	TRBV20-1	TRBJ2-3	TGCAGTGCTAGTTCCGGGGTGAGGGCAGATACGCAGTATTTT	CSASSGVRADTQYF
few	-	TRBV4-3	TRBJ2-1	TGCGCCAGCAGCCAAGTTCGGGGGCAGTACAATGAGCAGTTCTTC	CASSQVRGQYNEQFF
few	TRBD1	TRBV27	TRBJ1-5	TGTGCCAGCCAATCAGGGGGCCCGTATAGCAATCAGCCCCAGCATTTT	CASQSGGPYSNQPQHF
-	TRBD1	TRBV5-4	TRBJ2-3	TGTGCCAGCAGGCCGGGGACAGGGGGCGAGGGCACAGATACGCAGTATTTT	CASRPGTGGEGTDTQYF
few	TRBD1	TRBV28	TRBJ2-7	TGTGCCAGCAGTCCATACCCGGGACAGGTTAACTACGAGCAGTACTTC	CASSPYPGQVNYEQYF
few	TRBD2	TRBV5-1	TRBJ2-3	TGCGCCAGCAGCTTGATCTTGCGGGGGGGCCAAAATACGCAGTATTTT	CASSLILRGGQNTQYF
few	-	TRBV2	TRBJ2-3	TGTGCCAGCCCCAGCCAATCTCCAGATACGCAGTATTTT	CASPSQSPDTQYF
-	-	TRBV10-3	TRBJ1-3	TGTGCCATCAGCAGGGTGACAGGCTCTGGAAACACCATATATTTT	CAISRVTGSGNTIYF
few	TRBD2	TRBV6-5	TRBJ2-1	TGTGCCAGCAGTTACTCGGGAGCGGGGGGCGCTTTGGGGCAGTTCTTC	CASSYSGAGGALGQFF
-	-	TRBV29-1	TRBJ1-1	TGCAGCGTTGGCGAAGGGGTGACTGAAGCTTTCTTT	CSVGEGVTEAFF
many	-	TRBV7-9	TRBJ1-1	TGTGCCAGCAGTTCAAGAAATGCAGGGGAAGGCACTGAAGCTTTCTTT	CASSSRNAGEGTEAFF
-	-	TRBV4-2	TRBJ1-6	TGTGCCAGCAGCCAAGGGCAGGAAGAATCACCCCTCCACTTT	CASSQGQEESPLHF
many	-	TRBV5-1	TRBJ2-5	TGCGCCAGCAGCTTGGCCGGGGTCAAAGAGACCCAGTACTTC	CASSLAGVKETQYF